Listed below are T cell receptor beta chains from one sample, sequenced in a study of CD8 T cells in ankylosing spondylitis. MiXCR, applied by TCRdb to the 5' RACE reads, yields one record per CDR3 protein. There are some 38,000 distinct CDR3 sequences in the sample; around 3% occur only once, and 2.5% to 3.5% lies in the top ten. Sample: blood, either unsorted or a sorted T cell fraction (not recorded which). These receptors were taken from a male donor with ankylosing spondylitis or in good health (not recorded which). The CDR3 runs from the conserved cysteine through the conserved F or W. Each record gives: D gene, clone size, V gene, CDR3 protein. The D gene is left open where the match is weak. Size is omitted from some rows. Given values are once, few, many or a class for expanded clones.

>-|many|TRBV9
CASSVQGSTDTQYF
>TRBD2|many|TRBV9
CASSPSGTFRTDTQYF
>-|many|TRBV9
CASSVQAGHQETQYF
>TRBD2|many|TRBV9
CASSPQTSGAADTQYF
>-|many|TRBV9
CASSRSGQETQYF
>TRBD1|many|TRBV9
CASNRQGRLDTEAFF
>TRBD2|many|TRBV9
CASSVDGGAINEQFF
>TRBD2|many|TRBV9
CASSDHGTRAETQYF
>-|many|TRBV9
CASSAGLVGTGELFF
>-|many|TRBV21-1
CASSTGEDQPQHF
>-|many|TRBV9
CASSVAGTAEYNEQFF
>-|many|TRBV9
CASSVAPDPLGQFF
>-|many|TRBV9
CASSVVVTDTQYF
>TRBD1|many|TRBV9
CASSVDVGDRGREQFF
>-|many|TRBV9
CASSVGQPAYQETQYF
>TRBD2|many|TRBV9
CASSVTERGYNEQFF
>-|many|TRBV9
CASSPTDLVFTGELFF
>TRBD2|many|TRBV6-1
CASPNMAGGYTGELFF
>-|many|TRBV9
CASSAYRGDTEAFF
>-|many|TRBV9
CASSGQAQNTEAFF
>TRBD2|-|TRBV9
CASSVGSSGDTDTQYF
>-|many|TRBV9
CASSVDSTQETQYF
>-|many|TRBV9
CASSAGTLPWPQHF
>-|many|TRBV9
CASSAGGTETQYF
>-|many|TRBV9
CASSVSWTNTGELFF
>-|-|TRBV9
CASSVGGREDTQYF
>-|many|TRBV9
CASSMGGTGELFF
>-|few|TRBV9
CASSVATGEQFF
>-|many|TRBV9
CASGRGAVENIQYF
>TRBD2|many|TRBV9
CASSARLAGSNTGELFF
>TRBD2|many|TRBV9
CASSVGIISGRKGDTQYF
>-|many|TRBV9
CASSVSTTRVQETQYF
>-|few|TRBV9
CASSPEARDTQYF
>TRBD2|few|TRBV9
CASSVETSGIGEQFF
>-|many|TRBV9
CASSPGGALAKNIQYF
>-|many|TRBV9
CASSVDSVNTGELFF
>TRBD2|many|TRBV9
CASSRRTSGSSETQYF
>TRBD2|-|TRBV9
CASSNRLASYNEQFF
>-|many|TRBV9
CASSVAPDPNTGELFF
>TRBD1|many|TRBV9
CASSDIGTGLETQYF
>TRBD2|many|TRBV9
CASSVASGGAGETQYF
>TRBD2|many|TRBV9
CASSVESRSGSSYNEQFF
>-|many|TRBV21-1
CAKRLARGETQYF
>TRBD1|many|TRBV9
CASSARGTANEKLFF
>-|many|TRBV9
CASSNGGQETQYF
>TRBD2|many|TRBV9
CASSAEGTSGFADTQYF
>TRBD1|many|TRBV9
CASSARQGSNGELFF
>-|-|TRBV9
CASSVDPTPRGTEAFF
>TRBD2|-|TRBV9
CASSVDGEGYGELFF
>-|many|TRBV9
CASSVVPGDTDTQYF